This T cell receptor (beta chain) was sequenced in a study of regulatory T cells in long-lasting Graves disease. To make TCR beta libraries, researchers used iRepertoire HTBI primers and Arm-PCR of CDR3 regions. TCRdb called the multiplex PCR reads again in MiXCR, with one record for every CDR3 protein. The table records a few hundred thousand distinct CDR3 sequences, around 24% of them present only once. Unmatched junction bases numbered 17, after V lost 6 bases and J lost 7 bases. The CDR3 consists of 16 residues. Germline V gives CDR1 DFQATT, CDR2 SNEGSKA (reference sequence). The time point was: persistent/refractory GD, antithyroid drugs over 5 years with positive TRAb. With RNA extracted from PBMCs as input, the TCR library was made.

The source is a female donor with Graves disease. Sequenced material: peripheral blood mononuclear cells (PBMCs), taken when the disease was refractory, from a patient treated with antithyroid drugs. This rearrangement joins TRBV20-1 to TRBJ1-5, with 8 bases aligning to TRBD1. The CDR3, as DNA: TGCAGTGCCCTAGAGTGGGACAGGATATTAGGACAGCCCCAGCATTTT. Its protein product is CSALEWDRILGQPQHF.